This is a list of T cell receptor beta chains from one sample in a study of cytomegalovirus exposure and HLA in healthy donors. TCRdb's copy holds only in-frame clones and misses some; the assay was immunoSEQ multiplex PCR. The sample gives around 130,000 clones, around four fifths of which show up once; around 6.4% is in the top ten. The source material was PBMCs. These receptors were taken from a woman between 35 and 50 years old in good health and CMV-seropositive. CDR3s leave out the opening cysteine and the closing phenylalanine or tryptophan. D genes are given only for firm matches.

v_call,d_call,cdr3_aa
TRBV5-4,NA,ASGSVEGRAF
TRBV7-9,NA,ASSSSLRSYEQY
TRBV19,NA,ASSTATVGETQY
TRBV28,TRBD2,ASQLAGFPTQY
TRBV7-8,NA,ASSLPSQGVETQY
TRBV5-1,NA,ASAAREAKKDEQF
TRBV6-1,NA,ASSEAPGQPQH
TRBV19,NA,ASSIVSDTEAF
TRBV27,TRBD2,ASGMGGDWYNEQF
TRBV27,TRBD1,ASSLVAGGGYT
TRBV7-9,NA,ASATGGVGAQH
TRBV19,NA,ASTLERTPSNQPQH
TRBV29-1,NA,SAEGGEGLF
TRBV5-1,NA,ASSLTGHPTDTQY